The 11 T cell receptor beta chains listed next were all sequenced from one sample in a study of T cell responses to AZD1222 COVID-19 vaccine. Generated by immunoSEQ multiplex PCR, the TCRdb table keeps only in-frame clones and is missing some. The data contain about 160,000 clones, over 75% of them seen just once; the ten biggest clones take up roughly 3.2%. The source was peripheral blood, collected 28 days after the second AZD1222 dose. The receptors were gathered from an adult who received the AZD1222 COVID-19 vaccine.

The chain recombines TRBV28 with TRBJ2-7; 9 bases line up with TRBD1. The V segment lost 5 bases and the J segment 2 bases; nucleotides outside the gene matches: 7. CDR3 length equals 15 residues. CDR1 and CDR2 (germline): MDHEN, SYDVKM. The CDR3 sequence is CASSGGQGITYEQYF. In DNA, the CDR3 is TGTGCCAGCAGTGGGGGACAGGGAATTACCTACGAGCAGTACTTC.

The J gene is TRBJ1-2, the V gene TRBV7-2; D is possibly TRBD1 (6 bases). V lost 5 bases and J 5 bases, leaving 12 bases between the germline ends. This CDR3 spans 13 amino acids. The germline gives CDR1 SGHTA, CDR2 FQGNSA. CDR3 bases: TGTGCCAGCAGCCTTGGACAGCGATATGGCTACACCTTC. Its translation: CASSLGQRYGYTF.

This chain joins TRBV27 and TRBJ2-2; a possible D gene is TRBD1 (6 bases). The length of the CDR3 is 16 residues. Deletions cut 6 bases from V and 0 bases from J, with 14 bases between. Germline CDR1 MNHEY, CDR2 SMNVEV (reference sequence). CDR3 region: CASREGDLANTGELFF. CDR3 bases: TGTGCCAGCAGAGAGGGGGATCTCGCGAACACCGGGGAGCTGTTTTTT.

The chain joins TRBV12-3 or TRBV12-4 to TRBJ1-2; no definite D call. Trimming pared 1 base from V and 6 bases from J, leaving 3 bases between. CDR3 length: 11 amino acids. The CDR3 here is CASSLVDGYTF. The CDR3 region has the DNA TGTGCCAGCAGTTTAGTTGATGGCTACACCTTC.

The rearrangement joins TRBV7-9 to TRBJ1-1; D is possibly TRBD1 (5 bases). The CDR3 consists of 15 residues. The V end lost 11 bases, the J end lost 3 bases, and 22 bases lay between the germline ends. Germline V CDR1 and CDR2: SEHNR, FQNEAQ (reference sequence). CDR3 amino acids: CAGRIIGAGDTEAFF. The CDR3 bases are TGTGCCGGGAGAATTATAGGGGCGGGGGACACTGAAGCTTTCTTT. Full variable domain (missing parts from reference TRBV7-9 and TRBJ1-1): DTGVSQNPRHKITKRGQNVTFRCDPISEHNRLYWYRQTLGQGPEFLTYFQNEAQLEKSRLLSDRFSAERPKGSFSTLEIQRTEQGDSAMYLCAGRIIGAGDTEAFFGQGTRLTVV.

The V gene is TRBV25-1, the J gene TRBJ1-3, with no clear D. With 9 bases removed from V and 0 bases from J, the gap between germline ends came to 9 bases. CDR1 is MGHDK, CDR2 SYGVNS, per germline. This CDR3 spans 13 amino acids. CDR3 sequence: CASHSYSGNTIYF. As DNA, the CDR3 is TGTGCCAGTCACAGCTACTCTGGAAACACCATATATTTT.

The J gene is TRBJ1-1, the V gene TRBV6-5; no definite D call. Germline loops: CDR1 MNHEY, CDR2 SVGAGI. The CDR3 spans 13 residues. Trimming shortened V by 6 bases and J by 1 base, and 9 bases separated the two germline ends. CDR3 region: CASRRVANTEAFF. The DNA for the CDR3 is TGTGCCAGCAGACGGGTCGCGAACACTGAAGCTTTCTTT.

CDR3 residues: CASSFLGPSYEQYF. The CDR3 DNA is TGTGCCAGCAGCTTTCTAGGGCCCTCCTACGAGCAGTACTTC. The V call is TRBV7-2, the J call TRBJ2-7; D not resolved. V was shortened by 3 bases and J by 0 bases, with 9 bases between the two germline ends. This CDR3 is 14 amino acids long. Germline loops: CDR1 SGHTA, CDR2 FQGNSA.

The gene calls are TRBV20-1 and TRBJ2-7; D call uncertain. The CDR3 sequence is 14 residues long. V gave up 3 bases and J gave up 0 bases, with 12 bases separating them. From germline, CDR1 is DFQATT and CDR2 SNEGSKA (reference sequence). This chain's CDR3 is CSASMHRSSYEQYF. CDR3 DNA: TGCAGTGCTAGTATGCACCGCTCCTCCTACGAGCAGTACTTC.

This clone was recorded once. V is TRBV5-6 and J is TRBJ2-2; 8 bases line up with TRBD1. The CDR3 extends over 17 amino acids. Germline CDR1 and CDR2: SGHDT and YYEEEE. The ends lost 4 bases at V and 1 base at J; junction bases unmatched: 9. The CDR3 here is CASSMGTGTGNTGELFF. The CDR3 DNA reads TGTGCCAGCAGCATGGGGACCGGGACAGGGAACACCGGGGAGCTGTTTTTT.

In its sample, this clone was seen once. The rearrangement uses TRBV10-3 and TRBJ1-2, with D maybe TRBD1 (5 bases). With 3 bases removed from V and 4 bases from J, the gap between germline ends came to 9 bases. Germline V CDR1 and CDR2: ENHRY, SYGVKD. The CDR3 totals 13 residues. The CDR3 nucleotides read TGTGCCATCAGTGATAGGGGCGGCTATGGCTACACCTTC. Translating gives CAISDRGGYGYTF.